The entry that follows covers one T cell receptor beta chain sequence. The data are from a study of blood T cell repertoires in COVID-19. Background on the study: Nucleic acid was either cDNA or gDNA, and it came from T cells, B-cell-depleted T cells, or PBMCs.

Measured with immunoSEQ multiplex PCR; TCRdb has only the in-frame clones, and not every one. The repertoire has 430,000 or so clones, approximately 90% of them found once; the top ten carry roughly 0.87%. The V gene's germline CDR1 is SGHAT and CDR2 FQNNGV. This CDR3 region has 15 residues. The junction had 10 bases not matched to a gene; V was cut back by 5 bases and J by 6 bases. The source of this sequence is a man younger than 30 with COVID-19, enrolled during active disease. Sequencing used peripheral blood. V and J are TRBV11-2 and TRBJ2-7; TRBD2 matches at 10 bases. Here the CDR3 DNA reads TGTGCCAGCAGCCCGGCAAAGCGGGGGGGCCGCGAGCAGTACTTC. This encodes CASSPAKRGGREQYF.